The present T cell receptor (beta chain) was sequenced within a study of OX40 agonist ivuxolimab in advanced cancers. In the study overall: Ivuxolimab was a fully human IgG2 agonistic monoclonal antibody targeting the costimulatory receptor OX40 (CD134). Intravenous ivuxolimab was administered to patients every 2 weeks at six dose levels: 0.01, 0.1, 0.3, 1.5, 3 and 10 mg/kg. Of the 50 to 55 dose-escalation patients, hepatocellular carcinoma was present in some 19, melanoma in approximately 15, renal cell carcinoma in 9 and head and neck cancer in 9. In the dose-escalation cohort, more than 75% of patients were male, and the mean age was approximately 60 years, with a range of roughly 20 to 85. Prior anti-PD-1, anti-PD-L1 or anti-CTLA-4 therapy was permitted, and checkpoint inhibitors had been received by around 40% of dose-escalation patients. Partial responses occurred in three dose-escalation patients: two with cutaneous melanoma and one with hepatocellular carcinoma. Peripheral TCRbeta sequencing was intended to test whether TCR sequence diversity was altered and clonal T-cell expansion was caused by ivuxolimab. The monotherapy dose-escalation portion (N = 52 patients) of the phase I ivuxolimab trial is reported in the paper.

CDR1 SGHAT and CDR2 FQNNGV were looked up in the germline V gene. The CDR3 holds 16 amino acids from the cysteine to the phenylalanine. The entry retains the CDR3 DNA only, 48 bases that are in frame from base 1. Trimming costs V 2 bases and J 6 bases, and their ends lie 14 bases apart. A word on this clone: Its antigen is unknown. Per-base quality was not reported, and no clone a single base away is much larger than it.

For sequencing of the TCRbeta CDR3 region, genomic DNA was extracted from the sorted cells. The immunoSEQ Assay was used for sequencing of TCRbeta CDR3 regions. Sourced from immuneACCESS, this table was stored by TCRdb with only in-frame sequences that have V and J called. A share of the clones is absent; for the studies checked, an unresolved V gene accounts for under half, and the remainder has no known explanation. The sample table holds some 46,000 clones, of which about 89% were seen once. The ten largest account for about 10% of the sample. On the study overall, not on this receptor specifically: After ivuxolimab, expanded clones were on average more numerous among CD8+ T cells than among CD4+ T cells. In partial responders in the 0.1-3.0 mg/kg groups, normalized peripheral clonal expansion was found to be among the lowest, especially among CD8+ T cells. Low levels of normalized T-cell clonal expansion were also seen in some patients who did not respond. At doses of 0.1 to 3.0 mg/kg, clonal expansion of both CD4+ and CD8+ blood T cells was observed from baseline to week 6. Antigen specificity was not determined for the clonally expanded peripheral T cells.

The trial excluded patients who had a history of autoimmune disease or were on systemic immunosuppression. Peripheral blood for TCR sequencing was collected from all dose cohorts at baseline, on cycle 4 day 1, and on cycle 7 day 1. The samples were taken from a phase I, first-in-human, multicenter, open-label dose-escalation trial of ivuxolimab. Adults with locally advanced or metastatic melanoma, renal cell, hepatocellular, or head and neck squamous cell carcinoma were enrolled in the trial. Before TCR sequencing, CD4+ and CD8+ T cells were separately sorted from peripheral blood. This TCR came from an adult with an advanced solid tumor such as melanoma, head and neck, liver or kidney cancer. Here the sequenced sample was CD4+ or CD8+ T cells sorted from blood, taken in a trial of the OX40 agonist ivuxolimab. The chain was built from TRBV11-2 and TRBJ1-6; a tentative D call is TRBD1 (5 bases match). The CDR3 protein: CASSLFKDTCNSPLHF. At the DNA level, the sequence is TGTGCCAGCAGCTTATTTAAGGACACTTGTAATTCACCCCTCCACTTT.